This is a list of T cell receptor beta chains from one sample in a study of control samples from healthy donors and cancer patients. Here immunoSEQ multiplex PCR was the method, and the copy in TCRdb shows in-frame clones only, minus some. The sample has approximately 79,000 clones, roughly 90% seen once. Input material: blood. The receptors here all came from a man aged 50 or older in good health. The CDR3 runs from the conserved cysteine through the conserved F or W. The D gene is left open where the match is weak. Only some rows state a clone size, as once, few, many or a class for expanded clones.

D	size	J	V	DNA	CDR3
-	-	TRBJ1-4	TRBV6-5	TGTGCCAGCGACCTAGGGGTAGATGAAAAACTGTTTTTT	CASDLGVDEKLFF
-	-	TRBJ2-2	TRBV4-2	TGTGCCAGCAGCCAAGGACCCCCGGCGGAAGAGCTGTTTTTT	CASSQGPPAEELFF
-	-	TRBJ1-1	TRBV19	TGTGCCAGTACCATCGGTTGGGGCCTGAACACTGAAGCTTTCTTT	CASTIGWGLNTEAFF
-	-	TRBJ2-7	TRBV6-5	TGTGCCAGCAGTTACTCGAGGGTAGGTCCGGGCGAGCAGTACTTC	CASSYSRVGPGEQYF
TRBD2	-	TRBJ2-7	TRBV5-1	TGCGCCAGCAGCCCCGGACTAGCGGGGGCGGGGGAGCAGTACTTC	CASSPGLAGAGEQYF
-	-	TRBJ1-1	TRBV5-1	TGCGCCAGCAGCTCTGAGAGGAACACTGAAGCTTTCTTT	CASSSERNTEAFF
TRBD1	-	TRBJ2-7	TRBV7-8	TGTGCCAGCAGCCCCCGGGACAGGGGTTCCACCTACGAGCAGTACTTC	CASSPRDRGSTYEQYF
-	-	TRBJ1-1	TRBV6-5	TGTGCCAGCAGTTCTGAAAGGGGATACGCTGAAGCTTTCTTT	CASSSERGYAEAFF
-	-	TRBJ2-3	TRBV4-1	TGCGCCAGCAGCCAGGGTTTAAGGCCGGAGAAAGATACGCAGTATTTT	CASSQGLRPEKDTQYF
-	-	TRBJ1-2	TRBV5-6	TGTGCCAGCAGCTTGGTGGCCGGACGGCTCTATGGCTACACCTTC	CASSLVAGRLYGYTF
-	-	TRBJ2-1	TRBV10-3	TGTGCCATCAGTGAGAGTGCAGGATCAAGGGGGGAGCAGTTCTTC	CAISESAGSRGEQFF
-	-	TRBJ2-3	TRBV2	TGTGCCAGCAGTGAAGGTCTAGCCAGCACAGATACGCAGTATTTT	CASSEGLASTDTQYF
-	once	TRBJ1-1	TRBV19	TGTGCCAGTAGCCTAGGGAGGTTCACTGAAGCTTTCTTT	CASSLGRFTEAFF
TRBD1	-	TRBJ2-7	TRBV24-1	TGTGCCACCAGTGATCCTGGGACAGGGAACGAGCAGTACTTC	CATSDPGTGNEQYF
-	-	TRBJ2-7	TRBV15	TGTGCCACCAGGACCGGGACACCCTCTCCCTGGTACGAGCAGTACTTC	CATRTGTPSPWYEQYF
-	-	TRBJ1-6	TRBV9	TGTGCCAGCAGCATCTCAGGGTATAATTCACCCCTCCACTTT	CASSISGYNSPLHF
-	-	TRBJ1-3	TRBV6-6	TGTGCCACCCAGGGCTCTGGAAACACCATATATTTT	CATQGSGNTIYF
-	-	TRBJ1-2	TRBV30	TGTGCCTGGAGTCCAGTGGCTAGCTATGGCTACACCTTC	CAWSPVASYGYTF
TRBD1	-	TRBJ1-5	TRBV6-5	TGTGCCAGCAGTTACGGACAGGGCCGGGGGCCCCAGCATTTT	CASSYGQGRGPQHF
-	-	TRBJ1-5	TRBV12-5	TGTGCTAGTGGTTCCGCTCAGAGTTATAGCAATCAGCCCCAGCATTTT	CASGSAQSYSNQPQHF
TRBD1	-	TRBJ1-3	TRBV4-2	TGTGCCAGCAGCCAAGCGGACAGGGGCTCTGGAAACACCATATATTTT	CASSQADRGSGNTIYF
-	-	TRBJ1-4	TRBV3-1/TRBV3-2	TGTGCCAGCAGCCAACAGAAGCCCGTACGATATGAAAAACTGTTTTTT	CASSQQKPVRYEKLFF
-	-	TRBJ1-3	TRBV30	TGTGCCTGGAAAGTATCACTGTTTGGAAACACCATATATTTT	CAWKVSLFGNTIYF
TRBD1	-	TRBJ2-7	TRBV9	TGTGCCAGCAGCGTAGGACAGGGCGTTAGCTACGAGCAGTACTTC	CASSVGQGVSYEQYF
-	-	TRBJ1-1	TRBV7-6	TGTGCCAGCAGCGCTCTGCAGATGAACACTGAAGCTTTCTTT	CASSALQMNTEAFF
-	few	TRBJ2-5	TRBV10-3	TGTGCCATCAGTGAAGGAGAGACCCAGTACTTC	CAISEGETQYF
-	-	TRBJ1-6	TRBV4-3	TGCGCCAGCAGCCAAGACAGTGAAAATAATTCACCCCTCCACTTT	CASSQDSENNSPLHF
TRBD1	few	TRBJ1-1	TRBV7-9	TGTGCCAGCACCACCGACAGGGGGAGCACTGAAGCTTTCTTT	CASTTDRGSTEAFF
TRBD1	-	TRBJ1-1	TRBV9	TGTGCCAGCAGCGTAGCAGGGACAGCGAACACTGAAGCTTTCTTT	CASSVAGTANTEAFF
TRBD2	-	TRBJ2-1	TRBV14	TGTGCCAGCAGCCAAGGACTAGCGGGGGGAGGGAATGAGCAGTTCTTC	CASSQGLAGGGNEQFF
TRBD1	-	TRBJ1-1	TRBV29-1	TGCAGCGTCACAGGGGCAGTGAACACTGAAGCTTTCTTT	CSVTGAVNTEAFF
TRBD2	once	TRBJ2-7	TRBV13	TGTGCCAGCAGCTCGGGACTAGCGGGGGTTCCCTACGAGCAGTACTTC	CASSSGLAGVPYEQYF
-	-	TRBJ2-7	TRBV21-1	TGTGCCAGCAGTATGGGGGTCAACGAGCAGTACTTC	CASSMGVNEQYF
TRBD1	once	TRBJ2-4	TRBV30	TGTGCCTGCTCGCCGGGGGCCGTCAGGGGGCGACGTCAGTACTTC	CACSPGAVRGRRQYF
TRBD1	-	TRBJ1-1	TRBV3-1/TRBV3-2	TGTGCCAGCAGCCAAGAGGACAGGATGAACACTGAAGCTTTCTTT	CASSQEDRMNTEAFF
-	-	TRBJ1-1	TRBV6-5	TGTGCCAGCAGTTACTCTTGGGGGAACACTGAAGCTTTCTTT	CASSYSWGNTEAFF
-	-	TRBJ1-6	TRBV14	TGTGCCAGCAGCCAAGAGACAAGTAATTCACCCCTCCACTTT	CASSQETSNSPLHF
-	-	TRBJ1-3	TRBV30	TGTGCCTGGAACGGGGAATCGGGAAACACCATATATTTT	CAWNGESGNTIYF
TRBD1	-	TRBJ1-2	TRBV7-9	TGTGCCAGCAGCTCAGGGGGCGCGGAAGGCTACACCTTC	CASSSGGAEGYTF
-	-	TRBJ1-2	TRBV24-1	TGTGCCACCAGTGAAACCGGGACACCAGGGCACTATGGCTACACCTTC	CATSETGTPGHYGYTF
-	-	TRBJ2-5	TRBV7-9	TGTGCCAGCAGCCAGACAGAGCTCCAAGAGACCCAGTACTTC	CASSQTELQETQYF
TRBD1	-	TRBJ2-7	TRBV20-1	TGCAGTGCTAGTCGACAGGGCTACGAGCAGTACTTC	CSASRQGYEQYF
TRBD1	-	TRBJ1-2	TRBV7-9	TGTGCCAGCAGCTTAGTTCCACCGGGACAGGGAGACTATGGCTACACCTTC	CASSLVPPGQGDYGYTF
-	-	TRBJ2-7	TRBV27	TGTGCCAGCAGTTTACAGGGAGAGGGCCACGAGCAGTACTTC	CASSLQGEGHEQYF
-	-	TRBJ2-7	TRBV4-1	TGCGCCAGCAGCCAAGAGGCGGGCAGCTCTTACGAGCAGTACTTC	CASSQEAGSSYEQYF
-	-	TRBJ1-2	TRBV6-5	TGTGCCAGCAGTTTAGTGTCACGGACAGTCTATGGCTACACCTTC	CASSLVSRTVYGYTF
-	-	TRBJ1-2	TRBV6-5	TGTGCCAGCCGGAGGTCCGGGAATGGCTACACCTTC	CASRRSGNGYTF
-	-	TRBJ1-1	TRBV6-5	TGTGCCAGCAGTTCCTTTATCGAAACTGAAGCTTTCTTT	CASSSFIETEAFF
-	-	TRBJ1-1	TRBV12-3/TRBV12-4	TGTGCCAGCAGTTTAGGAGGCGGATATCCGGCTTTCTTT	CASSLGGGYPAFF